Shown below are 16 T cell receptor beta chains from a single sample sequenced in a study of response to subunit inactivated influenza vaccine (dated by TCRdb to the late 2010s). Library creation used RT-PCR. The listed sequencing device is Illumina HiSeq 2500. The raw public data were reprocessed by TCRdb itself: fastp quality trimming at Q25, MiXCR clonotype calling, in-frame beta chains only. Entries are consolidated by CDR3 protein sequence, retaining the most common genes and DNA. This sample lists just under 250,000 distinct CDR3 sequences; 12% were detected once. Together, the top ten hold about 7.8% of the sample. The material was non-naive T cells sorted from PBMCs, obtained roughly 15 days before vaccination. The cell subset or site label corresponds to: memory T cell fraction. The source is a man in his fifties who received an inactivated influenza vaccine. Donor details come from another sample of the same person, matched by shared clones.

This clonotype was picked up many times. The V gene is TRBV7-2, the J gene TRBJ2-1; TRBD1 matches at 10 bases. The CDR3 spans 15 residues. Germline-derived CDR1 and CDR2 are SGHTA and FQGNSA. With 3 bases clipped from V and 7 bases from J, the junction kept 6 bases outside the gene matches. CDR3 sequence (DNA): TGTGCCAGCAGCTTGGGACAGGGGTTGGGAAATGAGCAGTTCTTC. As protein: CASSLGQGLGNEQFF.

This clonotype was counted ten times or more. The chain carries TRBV7-2 and TRBJ2-3; D gene ambiguous. The CDR3 has 12 amino acids. Per germline, CDR1 SGHTA and CDR2 FQGNSA. Trimming left V 1 base short and J 1 base short, with 0 bases between. Here the CDR3 reads CASSLGTDTQYF. CDR3 sequence (DNA): TGTGCCAGCAGCTTAGGCACAGATACGCAGTATTTT.

The CDR3: CSATKGPSGRGSEQFF. CDR3 in DNA: TGCAGTGCAACGAAGGGTCCTAGCGGCCGTGGGAGTGAGCAGTTCTTC. The rearrangement joins TRBV20-1 to TRBJ2-1, with 7 positions matching TRBD2. CDR3 length: 16 amino acids. The trim removed 6 bases at V and 9 bases at J, leaving 20 bases unmatched. CDR1 and CDR2 (germline): DFQATT, SNEGSKA (reference sequence).

The rearrangement links TRBV7-2 to TRBJ2-5, with D perhaps TRBD1 or TRBD2 (6 bases each). This CDR3 has 15 amino acids. Between the trimmed V and J ends, which lost 1 base and 7 bases, there was a span of 16 bases. The V gene's germline CDR1 is SGHTA and CDR2 FQGNSA. In DNA, the CDR3 is TGTGCCAGCAGCTTAGGTTGGGGGGACATAGGGACCCAGTACTTC. This codes for CASSLGWGDIGTQYF.

In this sample, this clonotype turned up many times. The gene calls are TRBV12-3 or TRBV12-4 and TRBJ2-7; 10 bases align to TRBD1. The CDR3 length is 14 residues. The V gene end was trimmed by 3 bases and the J gene end by 4 bases; junction bases not matched to a gene: 3. CDR3 residues: CASSLDRGRYEQYF. CDR3 DNA: TGTGCCAGCAGTTTGGACAGGGGGAGGTACGAGCAGTACTTC.

This clonotype was seen repeatedly, ten times or more. The chain recombines TRBV6-1 with TRBJ2-7, with D maybe TRBD1 (6 bases). Germline CDR1 is MNHNS and CDR2 is SASEGT. This CDR3 has 16 amino acids. Deletions cut 6 bases from V and 2 bases from J, with 20 bases between. CDR3 sequence: CASRGYTGSTTYEQYF. CDR3 bases: TGTGCCAGCAGGGGTTATACAGGGAGTACGACCTACGAGCAGTACTTC.

This clonotype was recorded at least ten times. The V gene is TRBV11-1, the J gene TRBJ2-7, with TRBD1 matching over 11 bases. Germline CDR1 reads SGHAT; CDR2 reads FQDESV (reference sequence). V gave up 5 bases and J gave up 6 bases; unmatched junction bases: 3. This CDR3 has 13 amino acids. In DNA form, the CDR3 reads TGTGCCAGCAGCCCCGGGACAGGGGGCGAGCAGTACTTC. This encodes CASSPGTGGEQYF.

This clonotype was observed at least ten times. The chain uses TRBV10-3 and TRBJ2-2, with unresolved D. Germline-derived CDR1 and CDR2 are ENHRY and SYGVKD. Trimming removed 3 bases at V and 6 bases at J, with 8 bases between. The CDR3 length is 13 residues. In DNA form, the CDR3 reads TGTGCCATCAGTGATACCCCGTCCGGGGAGCTGTTTTTT. Translating it yields CAISDTPSGELFF.

This chain uses TRBV7-2 with TRBJ1-3; the D is unclear. This CDR3 is built from 17 residues. Germline lookup yields CDR1 SGHTA and CDR2 FQGNSA. V was shortened by 5 bases and J by 0 bases, with 17 bases between the two germline ends. The CDR3 protein is CASSHRAQVYSGNTIYF. In DNA, the CDR3 is TGTGCCAGCAGCCACCGAGCGCAGGTATACTCTGGAAACACCATATATTTT.

The V gene is TRBV20-1, the J gene TRBJ2-2; the D is unclear. There are 15 residues in the CDR3. Germline V gene data show CDR1 as DFQATT and CDR2 as SNEGSKA (reference sequence). Trimming pared 0 bases from V and 4 bases from J, leaving 12 bases between. Here the CDR3 DNA reads TGCAGTGCTAGAGATCACAAGGGTTTCACCGGGGAGCTGTTTTTT. Residues: CSARDHKGFTGELFF.

In its sample, this clonotype was seen many times. This chain links TRBV12-3 or TRBV12-4 with TRBJ2-5, with TRBD1 matching over 7 bases. V was clipped by 3 bases and J by 4 bases; unmatched bases: 5. The length of the CDR3 is 14 residues. In DNA form, the CDR3 reads TGTGCCAGCAGTTTCCGGGCAGGGGGAGAGACCCAGTACTTC. Residues: CASSFRAGGETQYF.

In the case of this clonotype: Given a much more abundant clone one base away, this may be a read error. The CDR3 protein is CASSQGGRGIGTQYF. The CDR3 nucleotides read TGTGCCAGCAGCCAAGGCGGGAGAGGAATAGGTACGCAGTATTTT. The V gene is TRBV4-2, the J gene TRBJ2-3, with 7 nucleotides matching TRBD2. Germline lookup yields CDR1 LGHNA and CDR2 YNFKEQ. This CDR3 has 15 amino acids. The V gene end was trimmed by 1 base and the J gene end by 8 bases; junction bases not matched to a gene: 9.

This clonotype was observed a handful of times. The chain employs TRBV7-3 and TRBJ2-2; no reliable D call. This CDR3 region has 15 residues. V shed 1 base and J shed 6 bases, with 12 bases lying between them. Per the germline V gene, CDR1 is SGHTA and CDR2 is FQGTGA. CDR3 sequence (DNA): TGTGCCAGCAGCTTAAGCCCCATTGGGGCCGGGGAGCTGTTTTTT. Translated: CASSLSPIGAGELFF.

Ten or more counts support this clonotype. The CDR3 sequence: CSARKRPYEQYF. The DNA for the CDR3 is TGCAGTGCTAGAAAGCGGCCCTACGAGCAGTACTTC. The chain has TRBV20-1 and TRBJ2-7, with D possibly being TRBD2 (5 bases). Trimming took 2 bases from V and 2 from J, leaving 7 bases between them. This CDR3 is built from 12 residues. Germline-derived CDR1 and CDR2 are DFQATT and SNEGSKA (reference sequence).

The rearrangement joins TRBV5-5 to TRBJ1-3; D perhaps matches TRBD1 (5 bases). The CDR3 contains 18 residues. V dropped 1 base and J dropped 7 bases, with 24 bases sitting between them. Germline V gene lookup returns CDR1 SGHKS and CDR2 YYEKEE (reference sequence). In DNA, the CDR3 is TGTGCCAGCAGCTTGACCGGGCAGACAAGGGCCCCAGGGAACACCATATATTTT. This sequence encodes CASSLTGQTRAPGNTIYF.

This clonotype was seen at least ten times. The V call is TRBV7-3, the J call TRBJ2-2; D not certain. V was shortened by 5 bases and J by 6 bases, with 10 bases between the two germline ends. The CDR3 runs 13 residues. Germline values: CDR1 SGHTA, CDR2 FQGTGA. The CDR3 DNA sequence: TGTGCCAGCAGCCCCGCGCCAGCCGGGGAGCTGTTTTTT. Translating it yields CASSPAPAGELFF.